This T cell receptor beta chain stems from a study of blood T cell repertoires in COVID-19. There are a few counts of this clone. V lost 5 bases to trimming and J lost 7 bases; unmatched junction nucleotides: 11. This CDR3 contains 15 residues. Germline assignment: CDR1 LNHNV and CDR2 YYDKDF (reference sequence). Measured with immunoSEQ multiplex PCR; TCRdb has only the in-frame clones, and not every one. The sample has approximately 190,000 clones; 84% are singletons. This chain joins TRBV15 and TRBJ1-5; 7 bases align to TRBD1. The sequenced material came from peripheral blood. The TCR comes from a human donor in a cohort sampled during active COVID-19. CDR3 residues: CATSDPRGKGQPQHF. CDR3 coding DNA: TGTGCCACCAGCGACCCCAGGGGGAAGGGACAGCCCCAGCATTTT.